The next 26 T cell receptor beta chains were all read from a single sample in a study of blood T cell repertoires in COVID-19. Method: immunoSEQ multiplex PCR; TCRdb's copy keeps in-frame clones and lacks some. The sample consists of 140,000 to 150,000 clones, approximately 85% of them appearing once. Sequencing used peripheral blood. The receptor source for this set is a human donor with acute or convalescent COVID-19. The donor label of this sample is uncertain.

This clone showed up just once. The gene calls are TRBV18 and TRBJ1-6, with TRBD1 matching over 7 bases. With V trimmed by 5 bases and J by 8 bases, 3 bases remained unmatched. CDR1 is KGHSH and CDR2 is LQKENI in the germline V gene. The CDR3 is 13 amino acids. The CDR3 loop is CASSRQGDSPLHF. CDR3 DNA: TGTGCCAGCTCAAGACAGGGTGATTCACCCCTCCACTTT.

The chain links TRBV3-1 (or the pseudogene TRBV3-2) to TRBJ2-3, with 9 bases fitting TRBD1. Trimming removed 4 bases from V and 1 base from J; junction bases left unmatched: 3. The CDR3 loop spans 15 amino acids. Germline V gene data show CDR1 as LGHDT and CDR2 as YNNKEL (reference sequence). The DNA for the CDR3 is TGTGCCAGCAGCCGCAACAGGGGGCGCACAGATACGCAGTATTTT. Protein sequence: CASSRNRGRTDTQYF.

The chain carries TRBV6-5 and TRBJ1-4, with D possibly being TRBD1 (5 bases). CDR1 is MNHEY, CDR2 SVGAGI, per germline. The CDR3 has 14 amino acids. Trimming took off 2 bases at V and 4 bases at J, with 8 bases between the two ends. The CDR3 nucleotides read TGTGCCAGCAGTTACAGGGGAGGTAATGAAAAACTGTTTTTT. Encoded protein: CASSYRGGNEKLFF.

The chain employs TRBV7-9 and TRBJ2-3; no firm D call. CDR1 and CDR2 (germline): SEHNR, FQNEAQ (reference sequence). The ends were cut back, 1 base at V and 1 base at J, with 6 bases in the middle. The CDR3 is made up of 14 amino acids. CDR3 sequence: CASSLGSGTDTQYF. As DNA, the CDR3 is TGTGCCAGCAGCTTAGGGTCAGGCACAGATACGCAGTATTTT.

The chain carries TRBV6-4 and TRBJ1-2; 7 bases map to TRBD1. The CDR3 runs to 15 residues. CDR1 MRHNA and CDR2 SNTAGT come from the germline V gene. Trimming removed 2 bases from V and 2 bases from J; junction bases left unmatched: 5. The chain's CDR3 is CASSDEPGGNYGYTF. Here the CDR3 DNA reads TGTGCCAGCAGTGACGAGCCAGGGGGGAACTATGGCTACACCTTC.

About this clone itself: Germline and junction disagree at one end, which may indicate a read error. The chain is built from TRBV11-2 and TRBJ1-1; D ambiguous. CDR3 length: 11 amino acids. Germline V gives CDR1 SGHAT, CDR2 FQNNGV. The chain's CDR3 is CASSLDRESEF. DNA for the CDR3: TGTGCCAGCAGCTTAGATCGCGAGTCTGAGTTT.

This chain connects TRBV9 to TRBJ1-3; possible D gene TRBD1, 5 bases. Germline V gene data show CDR1 as SGDLS and CDR2 as YYNGEE. The length of the CDR3 is 15 residues. V was shortened by 0 bases and J by 2 bases, with 9 bases between the two germline ends. The CDR3 spells CASSVEGFPGNTIYF. CDR3 nucleotide sequence: TGTGCCAGCAGCGTAGAGGGGTTCCCTGGAAACACCATATATTTT.

The V gene is TRBV7-9, the J gene TRBJ1-2; 9 bases agree with TRBD1. Germline CDR1 SEHNR, CDR2 FQNEAQ (reference sequence). V lost 5 bases to trimming and J lost 8 bases; unmatched junction nucleotides: 12. The CDR3 loop spans 15 amino acids. CDR3 nucleotides: TGTGCCAGCAGCCCAAGGACAGGGGAGAGTAGCGGCTACACCTTC. Its protein is CASSPRTGESSGYTF.

The chain is built from TRBV3-1 (or the pseudogene TRBV3-2) and TRBJ2-7; D is ambiguous. The CDR3 runs 14 residues. The V gene lost 5 bases and the J gene lost 2 bases, with 13 bases spanning the gap. CDR1 is LGHDT, CDR2 YNNKEL, per germline (reference sequence). CDR3 residues: CASSDTTRPYEQYV. CDR3 nucleotides: TGTGCCAGCAGCGACACGACACGGCCCTACGAGCAGTACGTC.

J is TRBJ2-5 and V is TRBV9; 10 bases map to TRBD2. Looked up from germline, CDR1 is SGDLS and CDR2 is YYNGEE. This CDR3 contains 16 residues. Unmatched junction bases numbered 10, after V lost 3 bases and J lost 5 bases. This CDR3 is CASSGESGGAGETQYF. The CDR3 bases are TGTGCCAGCAGCGGTGAGAGCGGGGGGGCTGGCGAGACCCAGTACTTC.

Written as DNA, the CDR3 is TGTGCCTGGAGTGTGGCGGCAGGGGGCAGGCAGCCCCAGCATTTT. This gives the protein CAWSVAAGGRQPQHF. This chain links TRBV30 with TRBJ1-5, with 8 positions matching TRBD1. The V gene's germline CDR1 is GTSNPN and CDR2 SVGIG (reference sequence). V shed 0 bases, J shed 7 bases, and the junction held 8 bases outside the gene matches. This CDR3 contains 15 residues.

V and J are TRBV5-5 and TRBJ1-1, with D possibly TRBD1 on 6 matching bases. CDR1 and CDR2 (germline): SGHKS, YYEKEE (reference sequence). The germline V and J ends were trimmed by 5 bases and 6 bases, with 14 bases remaining between them. The CDR3 contains 13 residues. The CDR3 region is CASRSGTSAEAFF. DNA for the CDR3: TGTGCCAGCAGGTCCGGGACATCGGCTGAAGCTTTCTTT.

A single count supports this clone. J is TRBJ2-5 and V is TRBV3-1 (or the pseudogene TRBV3-2); 9 bases are a match to TRBD1. V was clipped by 5 bases and J by 4 bases; unmatched bases: 11. Germline V gene data show CDR1 as LGHDT and CDR2 as YNNKEL (reference sequence). CDR3 length: 16 residues. The CDR3 is CASSKVAGTGTETQYF. The CDR3 coding sequence is TGTGCCAGCAGCAAGGTCGCCGGGACAGGGACAGAGACCCAGTACTTC.

This clone was recorded once. This chain uses TRBV27 with TRBJ1-1, with TRBD1 matching over 7 bases. The CDR3 totals 14 residues. The junction had 7 bases not matched to a gene; V was cut back by 5 bases and J by 4 bases. Germline V gives CDR1 MNHEY, CDR2 SMNVEV (reference sequence). The CDR3 coding sequence is TGTGCCAGCAGTCGGCGGGACAGTGTCACTGAAGCTTTCTTT. It encodes CASSRRDSVTEAFF.

The chain has TRBV7-2 and TRBJ2-4; tentatively, D is TRBD1 (6 bases). The V end lost 1 base, the J end lost 0 bases, and 16 bases lay between the germline ends. Germline V gene sequence: CDR1 SGHTA, CDR2 FQGNSA. The CDR3 runs to 18 residues. Written as DNA, the CDR3 is TGTGCCAGCAGCTTAGGGGCAGGGGTCGTCGTAGCCAAAAACATTCAGTACTTC. This sequence encodes CASSLGAGVVVAKNIQYF.

The count of this clone is one. CDR3 amino acids: CASSFTGQDGYTF. The CDR3 DNA sequence: TGTGCCAGCAGCTTCACAGGGCAGGATGGCTACACCTTC. The V gene is TRBV7-2, the J gene TRBJ1-2, with a tentative D call TRBD1 (6 bases). The CDR3 has 13 amino acids. Germline CDR1 reads SGHTA; CDR2 reads FQGNSA. V lost 3 bases, J lost 6 bases, and 11 bases lay in between.

This clone was counted once. The rearrangement joins TRBV2 to TRBJ1-4; D call uncertain. The CDR3 is 15 residues long. The germline V gene encodes CDR1 SNHLY and CDR2 FYNNEI. The V end lost 0 bases, the J end lost 3 bases, and 8 bases lay between the germline ends. As DNA, the CDR3 is TGTGCCAGCAGTGAAGCCGGAGGATCTAATGAAAAACTGTTTTTT. It encodes CASSEAGGSNEKLFF. The full variable domain, rest sourced from reference TRBV2 and TRBJ1-4, is EPEVTQTPSHQVTQMGQEVILRCVPISNHLYFYWYRQILGQKVEFLVSFYNNEISEKSEIFDDQFSVERPDGSNFTLKIRSTKLEDSAMYFCASSEAGGSNEKLFFGSGTQLSVL.

The chain employs TRBV4-3 and TRBJ1-2, with D unresolved. Germline CDR1 is LGHNA and CDR2 is YSLEER. This CDR3 has 13 residues. V lost 4 bases to trimming and J lost 8 bases, with 14 bases between them. The CDR3, as DNA: TGCGCCAGCAGCCCGCGGGGTGTAAGCGGCTACACCTTC. Translated, it gives CASSPRGVSGYTF.

The chain uses TRBV15 and TRBJ2-3; perhaps TRBD1 as D (7 bases). The germline CDR1 and CDR2 sequences are LNHNV and YYDKDF (reference sequence). The CDR3 consists of 18 residues. V was clipped by 5 bases and J by 2 bases, with 23 bases between them. The CDR3 here is CATSASRGGTVNTDTQYF. The CDR3 bases are TGTGCCACCAGCGCCTCTCGAGGCGGGACAGTTAACACAGATACGCAGTATTTT. The full variable domain, rest sourced from reference TRBV15 and TRBJ2-3, is DAMVIQNPRYQVTQFGKPVTLSCSQTLNHNVMYWYQQKSSQAPKLLFHYYDKDFNNEADTPDNFQSRRPNTSFCFLDIRSPGLGDTAMYLCATSASRGGTVNTDTQYFGPGTRLTVL.

This sequence joins TRBV2 and TRBJ1-1, with D possibly being TRBD1 (5 bases). CDR3 length: 13 amino acids. Trimming took off 6 bases at V and 3 bases at J, with 11 bases between the two ends. The germline V gene encodes CDR1 SNHLY and CDR2 FYNNEI. The DNA of the CDR3 is TGTGCCAGCAGCCCCAGGGAGGACACTGAAGCTTTCTTT. Residues: CASSPREDTEAFF.

This clone appeared a single time. The genes are TRBV4-3 and TRBJ2-1; D unresolved. CDR3 size: 13 residues. Germline-derived CDR1 and CDR2 are LGHNA and YSLEER. The V and J ends lost 0 bases and 3 bases respectively, with 3 bases between them. CDR3: CASSQDGYNEQFF. As DNA, the CDR3 is TGCGCCAGCAGCCAAGACGGCTACAATGAGCAGTTCTTC.

V is TRBV6-2 or TRBV6-3 and J is TRBJ1-2; 10 nucleotides agree with TRBD1. This CDR3 has 15 amino acids. The V gene's germline CDR1 is MNHEY and CDR2 SVGEGT. Trimming removed 6 bases from V and 4 bases from J; junction bases left unmatched: 8. The DNA for the CDR3 is TGTGCCAGCAGCCCCGGGACAGGGGAGGCCTATGGCTACACCTTC. The encoded protein is CASSPGTGEAYGYTF.

The chain employs TRBV7-2 and TRBJ2-5, with D tentatively TRBD2 (6 bases). The CDR3 sequence is 14 residues long. CDR1 and CDR2 (germline): SGHTA, FQGNSA. Trimming shortened V by 1 base and J by 5 bases, and 11 bases separated the two germline ends. Written as DNA, the CDR3 is TGTGCCAGCAGCTTAGTGGCAGGGAGGGAGACCCAGTACTTC. Residues: CASSLVAGRETQYF.

The chain joins TRBV11-2 to TRBJ2-2, with a tentative D call TRBD2 (6 bases). The V gene lost 7 bases and the J gene lost 0 bases, with 12 bases spanning the gap. Germline V gene data show CDR1 as SGHAT and CDR2 as FQNNGV. There are 15 residues in the CDR3. This CDR3 reads CASIRDFANTGELFF. CDR3 nucleotides: TGTGCCAGCATCCGGGACTTCGCGAACACCGGGGAGCTGTTTTTT. The full variable domain, rest sourced from reference TRBV11-2 and TRBJ2-2, is EAGVAQSPRYKIIEKRQSVAFWCNPISGHATLYWYQQILGQGPKLLIQFQNNGVVDDSQLPKDRFSAERLKGVDSTLKIQPAKLEDSAVYLCASIRDFANTGELFFGEGSRLTVL.

This chain links TRBV14 with TRBJ1-1; D ambiguous. There are 15 residues in the CDR3. Germline CDR1 reads SGHDN; CDR2 reads FVKESK. The V end was cut by 5 bases, the J end by 7 bases, with 20 bases between. The CDR3 region is CASSSPGTQRDEAFF. DNA of the CDR3: TGTGCCAGCAGCTCGCCTGGCACCCAACGGGATGAAGCTTTCTTT.

This chain joins TRBV21-1 and TRBJ1-1. TRBV21-1 is shown as a pseudogene. This CDR3 has 16 residues. The CDR3 sequence is CASSKPHETFRGTAFF. Here the CDR3 DNA reads TGTGCCAGCAGCAAACCACACGAAACGTTCCGGGGTACGGCTTTCTTT.